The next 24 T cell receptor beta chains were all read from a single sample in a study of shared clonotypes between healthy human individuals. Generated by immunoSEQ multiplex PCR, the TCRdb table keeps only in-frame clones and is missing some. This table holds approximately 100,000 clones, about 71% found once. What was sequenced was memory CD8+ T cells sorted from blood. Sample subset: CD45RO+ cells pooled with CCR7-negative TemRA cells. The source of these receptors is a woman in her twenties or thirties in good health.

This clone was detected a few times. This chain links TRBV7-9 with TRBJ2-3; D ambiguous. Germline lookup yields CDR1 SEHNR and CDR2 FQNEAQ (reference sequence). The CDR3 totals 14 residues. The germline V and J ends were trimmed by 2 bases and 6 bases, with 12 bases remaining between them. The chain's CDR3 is CASSLSATVDTQYF. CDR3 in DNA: TGTGCCAGCAGCTTATCTGCAACAGTTGATACGCAGTATTTT.

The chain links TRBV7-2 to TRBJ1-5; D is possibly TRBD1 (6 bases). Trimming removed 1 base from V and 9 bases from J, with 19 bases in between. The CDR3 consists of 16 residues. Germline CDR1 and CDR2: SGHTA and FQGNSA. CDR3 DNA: TGTGCCAGCAGCTTAGGACCCGCCAGACAGGCAGGGCCCCAGCATTTT. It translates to CASSLGPARQAGPQHF.

The CDR3 region has the DNA TGCGCCAGCAGCTTGTGGCAGGGGGCTTACGAGCAGTACTTC. It encodes CASSLWQGAYEQYF. V gene TRBV5-1 combines with J gene TRBJ2-7, with 8 bases fitting TRBD1. CDR3 size: 14 residues. Losses at the gene ends were 1 base for V and 4 bases for J; bases not matched to a gene: 4. Germline CDR1 is SGHRS and CDR2 is YFSETQ.

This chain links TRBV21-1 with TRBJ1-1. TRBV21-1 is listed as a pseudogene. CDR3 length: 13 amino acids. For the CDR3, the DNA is TGTGCCAGCACTAGGGCCCGGAACACTGAAGCTTTCTTT. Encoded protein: CASTRARNTEAFF.

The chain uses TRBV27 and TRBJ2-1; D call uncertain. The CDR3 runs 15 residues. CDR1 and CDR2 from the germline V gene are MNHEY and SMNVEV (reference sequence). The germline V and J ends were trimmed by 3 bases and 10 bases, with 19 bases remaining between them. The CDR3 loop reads CASSFLKGPLGEQFF. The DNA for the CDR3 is TGTGCCAGCAGTTTCCTAAAAGGGCCCCTCGGGGAGCAGTTCTTC.

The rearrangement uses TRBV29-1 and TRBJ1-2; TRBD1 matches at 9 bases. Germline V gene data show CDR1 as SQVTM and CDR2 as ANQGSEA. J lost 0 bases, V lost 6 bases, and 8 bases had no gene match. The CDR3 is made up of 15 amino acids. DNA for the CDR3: TGCAGCGTGGTAGGACAGGGGACGCCTAACTATGGCTACACCTTC. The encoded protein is CSVVGQGTPNYGYTF.

CDR3 sequence reads: CASSFPTRQGGGNTIYF. In DNA, the CDR3 is TGTGCCAGCAGCTTCCCCACCCGCCAGGGAGGTGGAAACACCATATATTTT. J is TRBJ1-3 and V is TRBV11-2; D perhaps matches TRBD1 (5 bases). CDR1 is SGHAT and CDR2 is FQNNGV in the germline V gene. Trimming cost V 3 bases and J 3 bases, with 18 bases left between them. The CDR3 consists of 17 residues.

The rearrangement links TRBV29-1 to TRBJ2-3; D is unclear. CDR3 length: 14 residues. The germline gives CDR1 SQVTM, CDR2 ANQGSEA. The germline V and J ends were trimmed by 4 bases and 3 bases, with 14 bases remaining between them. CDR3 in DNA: TGCAGCGTTGTATCCGGGCTTCGGACAGATACGCAGTATTTT. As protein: CSVVSGLRTDTQYF.

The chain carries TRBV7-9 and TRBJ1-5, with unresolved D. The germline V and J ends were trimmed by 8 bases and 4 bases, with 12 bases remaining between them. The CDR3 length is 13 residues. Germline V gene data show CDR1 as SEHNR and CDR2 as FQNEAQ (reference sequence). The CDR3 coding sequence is TGTGCCAGCCACAGCAAGGAAAATCAGCCCCAGCATTTT. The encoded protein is CASHSKENQPQHF.

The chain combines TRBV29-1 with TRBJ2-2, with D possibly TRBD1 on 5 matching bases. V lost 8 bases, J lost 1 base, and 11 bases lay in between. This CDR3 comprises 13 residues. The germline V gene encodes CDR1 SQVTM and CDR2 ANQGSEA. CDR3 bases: TGCAGCTCTGAAGACAGGAACACCGGGGAGCTGTTTTTT. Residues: CSSEDRNTGELFF.

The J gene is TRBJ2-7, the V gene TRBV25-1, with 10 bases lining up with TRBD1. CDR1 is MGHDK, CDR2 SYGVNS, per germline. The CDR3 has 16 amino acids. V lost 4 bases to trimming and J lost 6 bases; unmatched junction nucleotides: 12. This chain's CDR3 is CASSAPPGQGGVEQYF. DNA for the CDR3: TGTGCCAGCAGTGCCCCACCAGGACAGGGGGGTGTCGAGCAGTACTTC.

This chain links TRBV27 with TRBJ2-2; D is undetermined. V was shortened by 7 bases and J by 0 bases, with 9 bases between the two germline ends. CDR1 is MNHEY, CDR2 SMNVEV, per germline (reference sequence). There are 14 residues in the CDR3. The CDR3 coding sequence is TGTGCCAGCACCATCAGTTCGAACACCGGGGAGCTGTTTTTT. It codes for CASTISSNTGELFF.

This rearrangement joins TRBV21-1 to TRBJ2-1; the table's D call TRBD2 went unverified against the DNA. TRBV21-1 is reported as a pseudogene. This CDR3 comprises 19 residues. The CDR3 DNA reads TGTGCCAGCAGCAAAATGGCTAGCGGGTGCCCGGGGAGGGACAATGAGCAGTTCTTC. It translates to CASSKMASGCPGRDNEQFF.

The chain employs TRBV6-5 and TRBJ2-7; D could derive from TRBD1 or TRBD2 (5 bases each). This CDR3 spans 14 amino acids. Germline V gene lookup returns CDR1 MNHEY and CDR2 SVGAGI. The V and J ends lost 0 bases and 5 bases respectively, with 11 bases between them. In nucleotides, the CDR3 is TGTGCCAGCAGTTACTCGGGACCCAGCAACGAGCAGTACTTC. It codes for CASSYSGPSNEQYF.

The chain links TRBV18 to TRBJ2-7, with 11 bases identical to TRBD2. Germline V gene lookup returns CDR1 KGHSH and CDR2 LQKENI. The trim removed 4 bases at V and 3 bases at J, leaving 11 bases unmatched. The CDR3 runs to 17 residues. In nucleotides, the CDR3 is TGTGCCAGCTCACAACGACTAGCGGGATCCCGGCGCTACGAGCAGTACTTC. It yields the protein CASSQRLAGSRRYEQYF.

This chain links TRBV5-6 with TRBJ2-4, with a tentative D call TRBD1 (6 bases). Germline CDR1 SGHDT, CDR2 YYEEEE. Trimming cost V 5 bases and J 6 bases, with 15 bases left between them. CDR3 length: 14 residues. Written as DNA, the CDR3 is TGTGCCAGCAGACGTCAAACAGGGCTAAACATTCAGTACTTC. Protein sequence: CASRRQTGLNIQYF.

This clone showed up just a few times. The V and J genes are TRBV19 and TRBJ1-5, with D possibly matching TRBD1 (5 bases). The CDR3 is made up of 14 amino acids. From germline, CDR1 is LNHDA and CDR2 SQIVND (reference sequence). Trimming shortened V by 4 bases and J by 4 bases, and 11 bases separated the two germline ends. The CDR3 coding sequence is TGTGCCAGTAGTAAACGACAGTATAATCAGCCCCAGCATTTT. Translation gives CASSKRQYNQPQHF. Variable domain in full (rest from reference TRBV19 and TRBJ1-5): DGGITQSPKYLFRKEGQNVTLSCEQNLNHDAMYWYRQDPGQGLRLIYYSQIVNDFQKGDIAEGYSVSREKKESFPLTVTSAQKNPTAFYLCASSKRQYNQPQHFGDGTRLSIL.

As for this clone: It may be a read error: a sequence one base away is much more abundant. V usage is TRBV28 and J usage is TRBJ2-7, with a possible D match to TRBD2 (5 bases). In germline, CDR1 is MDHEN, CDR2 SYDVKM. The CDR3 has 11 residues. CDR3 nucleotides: TGTGCCAGCAGTGGCGACTACGTGCAGTACTTC. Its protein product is CASSGDYVQYF.

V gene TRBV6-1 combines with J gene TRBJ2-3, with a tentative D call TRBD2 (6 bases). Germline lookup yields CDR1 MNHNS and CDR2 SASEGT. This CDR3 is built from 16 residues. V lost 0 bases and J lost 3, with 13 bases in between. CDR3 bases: TGTGCCAGCAGTGAAGCGCTCGGGGGTATGACAGATACGCAGTATTTT. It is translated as CASSEALGGMTDTQYF.

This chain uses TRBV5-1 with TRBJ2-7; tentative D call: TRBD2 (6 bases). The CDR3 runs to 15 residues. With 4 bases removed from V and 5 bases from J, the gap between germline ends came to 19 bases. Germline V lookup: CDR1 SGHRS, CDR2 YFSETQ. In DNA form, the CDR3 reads TGCGCCAGCAGCGATGTGGGGACTCTCCTAGACGAGCAGTACTTC. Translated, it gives CASSDVGTLLDEQYF.

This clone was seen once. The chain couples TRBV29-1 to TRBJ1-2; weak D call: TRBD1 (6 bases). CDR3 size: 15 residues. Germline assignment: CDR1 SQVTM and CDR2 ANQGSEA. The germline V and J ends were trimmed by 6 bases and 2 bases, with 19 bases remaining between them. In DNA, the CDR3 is TGCAGCGTAGATCATGGCACAGGGAGGAACTATGGCTACACCTTC. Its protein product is CSVDHGTGRNYGYTF.

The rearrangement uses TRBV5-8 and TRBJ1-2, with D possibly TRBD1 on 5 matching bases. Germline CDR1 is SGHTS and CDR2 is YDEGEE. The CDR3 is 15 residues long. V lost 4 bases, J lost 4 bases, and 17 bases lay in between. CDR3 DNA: TGTGCCAGCAGCCTTAGGGACCCTCGGGGCTATGGCTACACCTTC. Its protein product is CASSLRDPRGYGYTF.

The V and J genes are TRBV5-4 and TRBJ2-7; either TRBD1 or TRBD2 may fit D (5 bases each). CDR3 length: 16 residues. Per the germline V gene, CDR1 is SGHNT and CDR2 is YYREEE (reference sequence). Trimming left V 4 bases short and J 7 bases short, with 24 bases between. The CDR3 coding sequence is TGTGCCAGCAGCCCACAACCTAGTGGGGGTTTACGGGAGCAGTACTTC. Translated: CASSPQPSGGLREQYF.

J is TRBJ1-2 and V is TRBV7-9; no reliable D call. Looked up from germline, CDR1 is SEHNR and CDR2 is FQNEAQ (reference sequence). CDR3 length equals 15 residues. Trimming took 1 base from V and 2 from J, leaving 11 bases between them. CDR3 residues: CASSLGSPSNYGYTF. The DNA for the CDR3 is TGTGCCAGCAGCTTAGGAAGCCCCTCCAACTATGGCTACACCTTC.